A selection of T cell receptor beta chains follows, all from one sample in a study of chemoradiotherapy in HPV16-positive cancers. Assay: immunoSEQ multiplex PCR; the TCRdb copy retains only in-frame clones and omits some. The sample has more than 9,000 clones; roughly 73% are singletons. The sample was collected from a patient who underwent chemoradiotherapy. Source of these receptors: a human donor with HPV-associated anogenital cancer. Both conserved end residues are part of each CDR3. Fields, in order: V gene, J gene, D gene, clone size, CDR3 DNA, CDR3 protein. D genes are given only for firm matches. Rows may omit the clone size; those that give it use once, few, many or a size class.

V: TRBV7-9; J: TRBJ1-1; D: .; size: .; DNA: TGTGCCAGCAGCACGCCGGTTACGGACCCCGGCGTCAACACTGAAGCTTTCTTT; CDR3: CASSTPVTDPGVNTEAFF
V: TRBV2; J: TRBJ1-1; D: .; size: .; DNA: TGTGCCAGCAGATTGATGAACACTGAAGCTTTCTTT; CDR3: CASRLMNTEAFF
V: TRBV6-1; J: TRBJ1-5; D: TRBD1; size: .; DNA: TGTGCCAGCGGCGGGGACAGCCGGGCTCAGCCCCAGCATTTT; CDR3: CASGGDSRAQPQHF
V: TRBV4-1; J: TRBJ1-5; D: .; size: .; DNA: TGCGCCAGCAGCCAGGTTGTCTTTCAGCCCCAGCATTTT; CDR3: CASSQVVFQPQHF
V: TRBV29-1; J: TRBJ1-2; D: .; size: few; DNA: TGCAGCGTTGAAGTGGGCAGAGGCTACACCTTC; CDR3: CSVEVGRGYTF
V: TRBV5-6; J: TRBJ2-5; D: .; size: .; DNA: TGTGCCAGCAGCTCAGGGATTGGGGAGACCCAGTACTTC; CDR3: CASSSGIGETQYF
V: TRBV5-1; J: TRBJ2-1; D: .; size: .; DNA: TGCGCCAGCAGCTTGGCCCCTGGGACCAACAATGAGCAGTTCTTC; CDR3: CASSLAPGTNNEQFF
V: TRBV19; J: TRBJ2-7; D: .; size: .; DNA: TGTGCCAGTAGTAAGGGGGGCGCAAGAGCCTACGAGCAGTACTTC; CDR3: CASSKGGARAYEQYF
V: TRBV28; J: TRBJ1-1; D: .; size: .; DNA: TGTGCCAGCAGTTTTGGGGGGGCCCTCGGGGAGTACACTGAAGCTTTCTTT; CDR3: CASSFGGALGEYTEAFF
V: TRBV18; J: TRBJ1-1; D: .; size: few; DNA: TGTGCCAGCTCCGTAGGATCAACCGAAGCTTTCTTT; CDR3: CASSVGSTEAFF
V: TRBV18; J: TRBJ2-3; D: TRBD2; size: few; DNA: TGTGCCAGCTCCCCGGGGGGTCTAGATACGCAGTATTTT; CDR3: CASSPGGLDTQYF
V: TRBV9; J: TRBJ1-2; D: .; size: .; DNA: TGTGCCAGCAGCGTTGGGCCAGGAGCTAACTATGGCTACACCTTC; CDR3: CASSVGPGANYGYTF
V: TRBV6-6; J: TRBJ1-4; D: .; size: few; DNA: TGTGCCAGCAGTTACGAGCTTAATGAAAAACTGTTTTTT; CDR3: CASSYELNEKLFF
V: TRBV27; J: TRBJ2-1; D: .; size: .; DNA: TGTGCCACCAAGGATCCTAGCGGGACAGGCAATGAGCAGTTCTTC; CDR3: CATKDPSGTGNEQFF
V: TRBV7-2; J: TRBJ2-3; D: .; size: .; DNA: TGTGCCGAGAGGTTAGCGGACTCCGGGACAGATACGCAGTATTTT; CDR3: CAERLADSGTDTQYF
V: TRBV6-5; J: TRBJ2-7; D: .; size: .; DNA: TGTGCCAGCAGTTACTCGAGATCCCACGAGCAGTACTTC; CDR3: CASSYSRSHEQYF